This TCR beta chain derives from a study of blood T cell repertoires in COVID-19. For the study at large: COVID-19 samples collected from the United States, Italy and Spain covered acute and convalescent phases.

This CDR3 comprises 14 residues. The trim removed 2 bases at V and 4 bases at J, leaving 1 base unmatched. In germline, CDR1 is MDHEN, CDR2 SYDVKM. TCRdb's table, derived via immunoSEQ multiplex PCR, lists solely in-frame clones and lacks some. This sample carries around 250,000 clones, roughly 90% of them seen once, and the ten largest clones take approximately 3%. Clinical history reported by participants formed the basis on which cohorts were assigned. The TCR comes from a man aged 35-49 years who had been exposed to COVID-19. The V call is TRBV28, the J call TRBJ2-5; the match to TRBD2 covers 10 bases. Specimen: PBMCs or T cells enriched from blood (not recorded which). CDR3: CASSLPSGRETQYF. CDR3 nucleotide sequence: TGTGCCAGCAGTTTACCTAGCGGGAGAGAGACCCAGTACTTC.